A selection of T cell receptor beta chains follows, all from one sample in a study of read filtering for tumor transcriptome and immune sequencing. A single record per CDR3 protein comes from TCRdb applying MiXCR to the reads. The profile covers 46,000 or so distinct CDR3 sequences, with roughly 19% appearing a single time and 15% to 17% taken by the ten largest. The sequenced sample was a population of CD138-negative cells sorted from bone marrow. The receptor source for this set is a donor aged 40 or older with multiple myeloma. Both conserved end residues are part of each CDR3. The order of the fields is clone size, D gene, CDR3 length, J gene, V gene, CDR3 DNA, CDR3 protein. A D gene is named only where the DNA matches it firmly. A clone size is listed for some rows: how often the clone was seen (once, few, many), or a class if it is expanded.

>many|TRBD1|14|TRBJ1-6|TRBV2
TGTGCCAGCAGTACGGGACAGGCTTATTCACCCCTCCACTTT
CASSTGQAYSPLHF
>-|TRBD1|13|TRBJ1-1|TRBV5-1
TGCGCCAGCAGCTTCAATAATCAGGGGGTAGCTTTCTTT
CASSFNNQGVAFF
>-|-|13|TRBJ2-3|TRBV11-2
TGTGCCAGCAGCTCCGCCTGGTCGGCAGCGCAGTATTTT
CASSSAWSAAQYF
>-|-|13|TRBJ2-1|TRBV12-3/TRBV12-4
TGTGCCAGCGGGCGGGGATCCTACAATGAGCAGTTCTTC
CASGRGSYNEQFF
>many|TRBD2|15|TRBJ2-5|TRBV6-5
TGTGCCAGCAGTCAACCGGGACTAGCGGGAGTCACCCAGTACTTC
CASSQPGLAGVTQYF
>few|TRBD1|17|TRBJ1-5|TRBV5-6
TGTGCCAGCAGCTTGACAGGGGGCTTTTGGGGCAATCAGCCCCAGCATTTT
CASSLTGGFWGNQPQHF
>-|TRBD2|15|TRBJ2-1|TRBV7-9
TGTGCCAGCACCCTCAACGGGAGGGCCGACAGTGAGCAGTTCTTC
CASTLNGRADSEQFF
>many|TRBD2|17|TRBJ2-3|TRBV6-2/TRBV6-3
TGTGCCAGCCGCAATTCACCCGGGACTAGCGACACAGATACGCAGTATTTT
CASRNSPGTSDTDTQYF
>many|-|17|TRBJ1-1|TRBV12-3/TRBV12-4
TGTGCCAGCAGTGACGACAGGACTTCGAGGATTAACACTGAAGCTTTCTTT
CASSDDRTSRINTEAFF
>once|-|13|TRBJ2-1|TRBV4-1
TGCGCGAGCAGCCTAGTCGACGTCAATGAGCAGTTCTTC
CASSLVDVNEQFF
>many|TRBD1|15|TRBJ1-1|TRBV27
TGTGCCAGCAGTCGACAGGGGGACGTTGCCACTGAAGCTTTCTTT
CASSRQGDVATEAFF
>many|-|14|TRBJ2-7|TRBV12-3/TRBV12-4
TGTGCCAGCAGTCAAGCCGAGCAAGTCTACGAGCAGTACTTC
CASSQAEQVYEQYF
>once|-|15|TRBJ2-2|TRBV5-1
TGCGTCAGCAGCTCCAGGCCTCGAATCACCGGGGAGCTGTTTTTT
CVSSSRPRITGELFF
>-|TRBD2|12|TRBJ2-6|TRBV29-1
TGCGCGTGCGGGGGACGGCCCAACGTCCTGACCTTC
CACGGRPNVLTF
>many|-|12|TRBJ1-2|TRBV28
TGTGCCAGCAGGGGGCAGCCTTATGGCTACACCTTC
CASRGQPYGYTF
>many|TRBD2|18|TRBJ2-1|TRBV27
TGTGCCAGCAGCCCACTAGCGGGAGGGCGTAGCTCCTACAATGAGCAGTTCTTC
CASSPLAGGRSSYNEQFF
>many|-|15|TRBJ1-4|TRBV12-3/TRBV12-4
TGTGCCAGCAGTAAGCGGACACAACACCCTGAAAAACTGTTTTTT
CASSKRTQHPEKLFF
>many|TRBD2|16|TRBJ2-1|TRBV24-1
TGTGCCACCAGTGATTTCACTAGCGCCTTATACAATGAGCAGTTCTTC
CATSDFTSALYNEQFF
>many|-|16|TRBJ2-1|TRBV19
TGTGCCAGTAGTAGGAAAGTGGGACCAGGGAACAATGAGCAGTTCTTC
CASSRKVGPGNNEQFF
>many|TRBD2|14|TRBJ2-7|TRBV25-1
TGTGCCAGCAGTGCCTGGCGGGAGTCCCACGAGCAGTACTTC
CASSAWRESHEQYF
>many|-|13|TRBJ1-1|TRBV4-3
TGCGCCAGCAGCCAAGATCGGGCATTTGAAGCTTTCTTT
CASSQDRAFEAFF
>many|TRBD1|14|TRBJ1-2|TRBV29-1
TGCAGCGTGGAGGGGACAGGAGTTAACTATGGCTACACCTTC
CSVEGTGVNYGYTF
>-|-|14|TRBJ2-3|TRBV4-3
TGCGCCAGCAACCAAGATGGTGGCACAGATACGCAGTATTTT
CASNQDGGTDTQYF
>-|-|14|TRBJ1-2|TRBV4-2
TGTGCCAGCAGCCAAGGAGAGATTAGCTATGGCTACACCTTC
CASSQGEISYGYTF
>-|-|14|TRBJ2-7|TRBV12-3/TRBV12-4
TGTGCCAGCAGTACCACGTGCATCTCCTACGAGCAGTACTTC
CASSTTCISYEQYF
>few|TRBD2|14|TRBJ2-1|TRBV12-3/TRBV12-4
TGTGCTCGCAGTACTAGCGGGAGTTCGAATGAGCAGTTCTTC
CARSTSGSSNEQFF
>many|TRBD1|16|TRBJ2-1|TRBV6-6
TGTGCCAGCAATAGAGGGACAGGTAACTCCTACAATGAGCAGTTCTTC
CASNRGTGNSYNEQFF
>many|-|15|TRBJ2-1|TRBV5-1
TGCGCCAGCAGCTTGGGGGCCCCGGAGGGGAATGAGCAGTTCTTC
CASSLGAPEGNEQFF
>many|TRBD1|14|TRBJ1-2|TRBV7-2
TGTGCCAGCAGCTTTGGGACAGGACACTATGGCTACACCTTC
CASSFGTGHYGYTF
>-|-|14|TRBJ1-5|TRBV2
TGTGCCAGCAGTGATGAAGGGGTGCTGACGCCCCAGCATTTT
CASSDEGVLTPQHF
>many|TRBD1|16|TRBJ1-1|TRBV5-1
TGCGCCAGCAGCTTGGCAGGGGGCTATATGAACACTGAAGCTTTCTTT
CASSLAGGYMNTEAFF
>many|-|16|TRBJ2-6|TRBV14
TGTGCCAGCAGCCAAGATAGAGGGTCTGGGGCCAACGTCCTGACTTTC
CASSQDRGSGANVLTF
>few|TRBD1|14|TRBJ2-7|TRBV12-3/TRBV12-4
TGTGCCAGCACCCCTGGACAGGGGTACTCCGAGCAGTACTTC
CASTPGQGYSEQYF
>many|-|15|TRBJ2-5|TRBV29-1
TGCAGCGTTGAAAACCCGGTCGGGGCGCGGGAGACCCAGTACTTC
CSVENPVGARETQYF
>many|-|16|TRBJ2-3|TRBV7-2
TGTGCCAGCAGCCAAGGCGGGGGCATCGGCACAGATACGCAGTATTTT
CASSQGGGIGTDTQYF
>many|TRBD1|16|TRBJ1-5|TRBV6-5
TGTGCCAGCAGTTCAACTCAGACAGGGCCGGGGCAGCCCCAGCATTTT
CASSSTQTGPGQPQHF
>many|TRBD2|21|TRBJ2-1|TRBV28
TGTGCCAGCAGTTCCCCTCGACTAGCGGGAGGCCACAAGCAACGTTACAATGAGCAGTTCTTC
CASSSPRLAGGHKQRYNEQFF
>many|-|16|TRBJ2-7|TRBV7-2
TGTGCCAGCAGCTCGTCCGGGGGCTACCGCCCCCTCGAGCAGTACTTC
CASSSSGGYRPLEQYF
>-|-|15|TRBJ2-1|TRBV7-2
TGTGCCAGCAGCCCCCAGCGTGGGGGGCAGGGCCATAAGTTCTTC
CASSPQRGGQGHKFF
>-|-|15|TRBJ2-3|TRBV10-2
TGCGCCGGCAGCGATCCGGGCGGTCCCGTGGATACGCAGTATTTT
CAGSDPGGPVDTQYF
>medium-sized|TRBD2|16|TRBJ2-1|TRBV6-2/TRBV6-3
TGTGCCAGCAGTTACTCTGGGCTAGCGGGAGTCAATGAGCAGTTCTTC
CASSYSGLAGVNEQFF
>many|-|14|TRBJ1-4|TRBV30
TGTGCCTGGACAACCGAGGGCTTTAATGAAAAACTGTTTTTT
CAWTTEGFNEKLFF
>many|-|12|TRBJ2-3|TRBV12-3/TRBV12-4
TGTGCCAGCAGTTTCCGCACAGATACGCAGTATTTT
CASSFRTDTQYF
>many|-|18|TRBJ1-1|TRBV9
TGTGCCAGCAGCGTAGCGAGCGGGGGCGGATTTGTGGGCACTGAAGCTTTCTTT
CASSVASGGGFVGTEAFF
>many|TRBD2|15|TRBJ2-2|TRBV19
TGTGCCAGTAGTTTGACCGGGACTAGCGGTATGGAGCTGTTTTTT
CASSLTGTSGMELFF
>medium-sized|-|12|TRBJ2-3|TRBV7-9
TGTGCCAGCAGCTTCGGGACAGATACGCAGTATTTT
CASSFGTDTQYF